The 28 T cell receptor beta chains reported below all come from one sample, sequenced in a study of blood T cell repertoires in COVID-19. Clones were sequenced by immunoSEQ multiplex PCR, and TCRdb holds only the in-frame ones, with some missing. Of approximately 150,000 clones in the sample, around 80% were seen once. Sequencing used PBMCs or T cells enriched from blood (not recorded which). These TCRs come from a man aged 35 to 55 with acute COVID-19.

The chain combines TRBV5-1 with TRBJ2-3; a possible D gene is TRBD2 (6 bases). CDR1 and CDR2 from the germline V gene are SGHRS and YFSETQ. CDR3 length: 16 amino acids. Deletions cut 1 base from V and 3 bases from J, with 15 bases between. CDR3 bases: TGCGCCAGCAGCTTGACGGCGGGATCACGGACAGATACGCAGTATTTT. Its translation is CASSLTAGSRTDTQYF.

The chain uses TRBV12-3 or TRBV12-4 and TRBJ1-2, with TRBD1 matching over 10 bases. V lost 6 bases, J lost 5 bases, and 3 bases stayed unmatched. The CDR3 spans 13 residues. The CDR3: CASSQDRGYGYTF. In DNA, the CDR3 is TGTGCCAGCAGCCAGGACAGGGGGTATGGCTACACCTTC.

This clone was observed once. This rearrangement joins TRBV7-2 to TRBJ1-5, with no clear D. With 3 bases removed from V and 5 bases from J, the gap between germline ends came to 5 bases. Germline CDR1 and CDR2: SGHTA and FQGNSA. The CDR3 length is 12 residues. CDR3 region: CASSFEDQPQHF. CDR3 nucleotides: TGTGCCAGCAGCTTTGAGGATCAGCCCCAGCATTTT.

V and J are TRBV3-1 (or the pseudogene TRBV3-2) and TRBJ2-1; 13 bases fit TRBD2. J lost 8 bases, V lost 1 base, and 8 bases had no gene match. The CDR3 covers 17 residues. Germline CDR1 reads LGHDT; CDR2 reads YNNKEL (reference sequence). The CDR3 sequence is CASSQGSGTSGIDEQFF. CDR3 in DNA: TGTGCCAGCAGCCAAGGGTCCGGGACTAGCGGGATCGATGAGCAGTTCTTC.

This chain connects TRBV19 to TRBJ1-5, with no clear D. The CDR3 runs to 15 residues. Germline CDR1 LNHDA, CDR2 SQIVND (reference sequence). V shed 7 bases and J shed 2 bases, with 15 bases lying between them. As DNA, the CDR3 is TGTGCCAGTAATCTCGGTACAGAAGGCAATCAGCCCCAGCATTTT. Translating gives CASNLGTEGNQPQHF.

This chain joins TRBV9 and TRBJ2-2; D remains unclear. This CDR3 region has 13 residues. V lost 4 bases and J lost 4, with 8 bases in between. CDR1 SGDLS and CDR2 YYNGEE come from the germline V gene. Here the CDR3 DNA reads TGTGCCAGCAGCCGGGTCTTCACCGGGGAGCTGTTTTTT. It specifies CASSRVFTGELFF.

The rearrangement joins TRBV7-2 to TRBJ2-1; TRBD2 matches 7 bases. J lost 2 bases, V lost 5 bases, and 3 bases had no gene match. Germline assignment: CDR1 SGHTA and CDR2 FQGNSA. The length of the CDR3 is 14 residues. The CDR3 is CASSPREAYNEQFF. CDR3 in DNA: TGTGCCAGCAGCCCCCGGGAGGCCTACAATGAGCAGTTCTTC. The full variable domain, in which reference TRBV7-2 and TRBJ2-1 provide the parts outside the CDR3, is GAGVSQSPSNKVTEKGKDVELRCDPISGHTALYWYRQSLGQGLEFLIYFQGNSAPDKSGLPSDRFSAERTGGSVSTLTIQRTQQEDSAVYLCASSPREAYNEQFFGPGTRLTVL.

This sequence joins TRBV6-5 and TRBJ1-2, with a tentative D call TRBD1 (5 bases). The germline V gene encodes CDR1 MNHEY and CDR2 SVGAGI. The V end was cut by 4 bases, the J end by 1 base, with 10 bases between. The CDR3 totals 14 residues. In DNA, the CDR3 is TGTGCCAGCAGTTCGGCAGGGCTTAACTATGGCTACACCTTC. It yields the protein CASSSAGLNYGYTF.

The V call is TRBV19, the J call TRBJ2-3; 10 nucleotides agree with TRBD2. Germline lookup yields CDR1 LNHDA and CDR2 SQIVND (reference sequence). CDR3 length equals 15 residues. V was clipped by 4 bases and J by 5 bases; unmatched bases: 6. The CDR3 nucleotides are TGTGCCAGTAGTACCTCAGCGGGGGGGGGAGATACGCAGTATTTT. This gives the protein CASSTSAGGGDTQYF.

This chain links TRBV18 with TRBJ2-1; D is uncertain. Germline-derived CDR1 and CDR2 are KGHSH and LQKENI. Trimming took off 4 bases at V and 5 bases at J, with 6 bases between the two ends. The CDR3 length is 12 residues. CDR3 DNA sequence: TGTGCCAGCTCACGGCAAAACAATGAGCAGTTCTTC. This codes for CASSRQNNEQFF.

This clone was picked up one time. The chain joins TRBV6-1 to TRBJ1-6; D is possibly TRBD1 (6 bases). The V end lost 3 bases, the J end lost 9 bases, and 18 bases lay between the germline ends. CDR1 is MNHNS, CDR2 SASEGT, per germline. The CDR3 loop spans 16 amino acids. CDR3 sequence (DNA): TGTGCCAGCAGTGATGGGGGGGGCAGGGTCTTTTCACCCCTCCACTTT. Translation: CASSDGGGRVFSPLHF.

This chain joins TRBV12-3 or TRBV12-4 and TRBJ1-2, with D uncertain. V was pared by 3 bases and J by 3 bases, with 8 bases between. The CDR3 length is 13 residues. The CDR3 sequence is CASSFSGDYGYTF. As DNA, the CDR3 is TGTGCCAGCAGTTTCTCAGGTGACTATGGCTACACCTTC.

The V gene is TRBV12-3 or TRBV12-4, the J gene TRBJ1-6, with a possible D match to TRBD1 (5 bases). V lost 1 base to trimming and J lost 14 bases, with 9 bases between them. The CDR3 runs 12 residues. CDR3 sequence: CASSLEGSTLHF. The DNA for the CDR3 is TGTGCCAGCAGTTTAGAGGGGTCAACCCTCCACTTT.

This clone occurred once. The CDR3 DNA reads as TGTGCCAGCAGTTACTCGACAGGGAACTATGGCTACACCTTC. The encoded protein is CASSYSTGNYGYTF. The chain recombines TRBV6-5 with TRBJ1-2; 7 bases are shared with TRBD1. The CDR3 has 14 amino acids. Germline V lookup: CDR1 MNHEY, CDR2 SVGAGI. Trimming at V came to 0 bases and at J to 2 bases, leaving 0 bases not matched to a gene.

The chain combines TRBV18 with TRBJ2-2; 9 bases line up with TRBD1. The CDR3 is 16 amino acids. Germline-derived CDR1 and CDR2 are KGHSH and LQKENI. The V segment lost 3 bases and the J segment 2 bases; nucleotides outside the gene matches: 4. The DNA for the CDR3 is TGTGCCAGCTCACCCCCGGGACAGGGCAACACCGGGGAGCTGTTTTTT. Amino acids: CASSPPGQGNTGELFF.

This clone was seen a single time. The CDR3 is CASSPTLTFVGGPGDTQYF. CDR3 nucleotide sequence: TGTGCCAGCAGCCCAACGTTGACCTTCGTGGGCGGGCCCGGAGATACGCAGTATTTT. The rearrangement links TRBV7-9 to TRBJ2-3; TRBD2 might be the D (5 bases). This CDR3 has 19 residues. CDR1 is SEHNR, CDR2 FQNEAQ, per germline (reference sequence). The V and J ends lost 5 bases and 5 bases respectively, with 29 bases between them.

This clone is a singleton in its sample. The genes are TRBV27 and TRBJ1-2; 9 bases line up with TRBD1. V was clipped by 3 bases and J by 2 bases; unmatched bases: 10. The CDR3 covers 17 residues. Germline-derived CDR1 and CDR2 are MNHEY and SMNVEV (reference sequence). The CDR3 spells CASSFRNLGQGNYGYTF. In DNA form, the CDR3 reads TGTGCCAGCAGTTTCAGAAATTTGGGACAGGGCAACTATGGCTACACCTTC.

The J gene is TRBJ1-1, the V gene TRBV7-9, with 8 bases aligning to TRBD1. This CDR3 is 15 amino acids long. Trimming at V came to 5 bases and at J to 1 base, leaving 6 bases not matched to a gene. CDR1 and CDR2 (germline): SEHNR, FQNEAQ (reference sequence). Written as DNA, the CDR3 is TGTGCCAGCAGCCCCCCGACAGGGGCGAACACTGAAGCTTTCTTT. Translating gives CASSPPTGANTEAFF.

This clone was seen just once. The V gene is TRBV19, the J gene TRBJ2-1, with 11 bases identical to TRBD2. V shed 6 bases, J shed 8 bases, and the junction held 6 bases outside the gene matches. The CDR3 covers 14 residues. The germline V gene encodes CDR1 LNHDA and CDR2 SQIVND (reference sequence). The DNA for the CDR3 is TGTGCCAGTAGATTAGCGGGAGGGCCACATGAGCAGTTCTTC. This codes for CASRLAGGPHEQFF.

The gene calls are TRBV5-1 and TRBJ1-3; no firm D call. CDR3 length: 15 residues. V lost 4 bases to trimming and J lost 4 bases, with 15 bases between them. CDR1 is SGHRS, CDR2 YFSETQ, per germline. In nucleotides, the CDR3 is TGCGCCAGCAGCCCTGAGGGCCGAGAAGGAAACACCATATATTTT. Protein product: CASSPEGREGNTIYF.

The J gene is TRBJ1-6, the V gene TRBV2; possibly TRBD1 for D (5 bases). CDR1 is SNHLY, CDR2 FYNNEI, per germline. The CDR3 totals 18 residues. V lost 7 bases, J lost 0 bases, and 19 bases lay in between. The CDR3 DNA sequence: TGTGCCAGCAAAGGGGCTTTCGGTTCGGGCTCCTATAATTCACCCCTCCACTTT. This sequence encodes CASKGAFGSGSYNSPLHF.

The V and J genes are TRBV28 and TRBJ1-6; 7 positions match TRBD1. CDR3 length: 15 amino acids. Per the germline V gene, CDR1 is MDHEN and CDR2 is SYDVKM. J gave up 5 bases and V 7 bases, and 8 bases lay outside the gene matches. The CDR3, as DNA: TGTGCCAGCACCCGAGGGGACAGCGATAATTCACCCCTCCACTTT. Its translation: CASTRGDSDNSPLHF.

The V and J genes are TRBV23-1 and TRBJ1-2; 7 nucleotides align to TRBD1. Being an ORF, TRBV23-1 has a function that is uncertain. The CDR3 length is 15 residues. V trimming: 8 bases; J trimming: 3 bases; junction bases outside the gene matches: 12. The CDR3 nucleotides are TGCGCCAGCCTAGACAGGACAGGAATATACTATGGCTACACCTTC. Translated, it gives CASLDRTGIYYGYTF.

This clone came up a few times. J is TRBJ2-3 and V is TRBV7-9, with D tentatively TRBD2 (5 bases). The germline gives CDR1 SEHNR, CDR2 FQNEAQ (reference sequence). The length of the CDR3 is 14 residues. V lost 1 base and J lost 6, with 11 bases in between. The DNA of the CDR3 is TGTGCCAGCAGCTTAGAGGGAGCCGGGGATACGCAGTATTTT. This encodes CASSLEGAGDTQYF.

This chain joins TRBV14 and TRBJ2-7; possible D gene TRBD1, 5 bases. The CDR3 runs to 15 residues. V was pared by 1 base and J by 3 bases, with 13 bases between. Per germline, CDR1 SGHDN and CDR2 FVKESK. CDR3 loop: CASSQGGWGGYEQYF. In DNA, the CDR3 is TGTGCCAGCAGCCAAGGGGGCTGGGGCGGCTACGAGCAGTACTTC.

DNA of the CDR3: TGTGCCACCAGTGATCCTCATACAGGGAGCTATGGCTACACCTTC. Protein product: CATSDPHTGSYGYTF. V is TRBV24-1 and J is TRBJ1-2, with D tentatively TRBD1 (6 bases). V was clipped by 3 bases and J by 4 bases, with 14 bases between them. The CDR3 has 15 residues. In germline, CDR1 is KGHDR, CDR2 SFDVKD.

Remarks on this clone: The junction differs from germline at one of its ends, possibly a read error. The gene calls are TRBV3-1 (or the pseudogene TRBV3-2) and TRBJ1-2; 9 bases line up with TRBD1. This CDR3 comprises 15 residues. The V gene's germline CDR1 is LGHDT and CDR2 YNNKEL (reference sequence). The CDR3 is CASTQQGALNYGYTF. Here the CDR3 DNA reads TGTGCCAGCACCCAACAGGGGGCCCTCAACTATGGCTACACCTTC.

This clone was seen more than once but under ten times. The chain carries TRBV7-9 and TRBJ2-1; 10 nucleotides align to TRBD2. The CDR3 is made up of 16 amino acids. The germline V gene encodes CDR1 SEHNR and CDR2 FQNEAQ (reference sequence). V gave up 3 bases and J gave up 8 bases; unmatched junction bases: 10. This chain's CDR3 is CASSFRLAGAKDEQFF. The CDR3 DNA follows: TGTGCCAGCAGCTTCCGGCTAGCGGGAGCTAAGGATGAGCAGTTCTTC.